These 23 T cell receptor beta chains originate from one sample sequenced in a study of blood T cell repertoires in COVID-19 (dated by TCRdb to the early 2020s). Library preparation was by the immunoSEQ multiplex PCR assay. This immuneACCESS table, as held by TCRdb, lists in-frame sequences with V and J called but not all clones. Of the missing ones, under half trace to an unresolved V gene in checked studies; the others have no known cause. Within this sample are 300,000 to 400,000 clones, with approximately 90% of them counted one time only. About 1.1% of the sample lies in the top ten. Specimen: PBMCs or T cells enriched from blood (not recorded which). Source of these receptors: a woman under 30 who had recovered from COVID-19.

J is TRBJ2-5 and V is TRBV7-3; 9 bases are a match to TRBD2. The CDR3 contains 14 residues. With 5 bases clipped from V and 5 bases from J, the junction kept 6 bases outside the gene matches. Germline assignment: CDR1 SGHTA and CDR2 FQGTGA. The CDR3 spells CASSRGTSSETQYF. CDR3 DNA: TGTGCCAGCAGCCGCGGGACTAGCAGCGAGACCCAGTACTTC.

This chain links TRBV19 with TRBJ2-7, with TRBD2 identical over 7 bases. The CDR3 loop spans 12 amino acids. CDR1 and CDR2 (germline): LNHDA, SQIVND (reference sequence). The V gene end was trimmed by 8 bases and the J gene end by 2 bases; junction bases not matched to a gene: 3. DNA for the CDR3: TGTGCCAGTTCTGGGAGGGCCTACGAGCAGTACTTC. It specifies CASSGRAYEQYF.

The chain joins TRBV5-4 to TRBJ1-2; D is ambiguous. The V and J ends lost 1 base and 2 bases respectively, with 6 bases between them. CDR3 length: 13 amino acids. Germline lookup yields CDR1 SGHNT and CDR2 YYREEE (reference sequence). CDR3 amino acids: CASSLSGNYGYTF. CDR3 nucleotides: TGTGCCAGCAGCTTGTCGGGGAACTATGGCTACACCTTC.

This chain connects TRBV5-6 to TRBJ1-2; 7 positions match TRBD1. CDR3 size: 14 residues. V dropped 5 bases and J dropped 2; count of bases not matched to a gene: 6. CDR1 is SGHDT, CDR2 YYEEEE, per germline. The CDR3 DNA is TGTGCCAGCAGAAAAGGGACAGCCAACTATGGCTACACCTTC. This encodes CASRKGTANYGYTF. The full variable domain, completed using reference TRBV5-6 and TRBJ1-2, is DAGVTQSPTHLIKTRGQQVTLRCSPKSGHDTVSWYQQALGQGPQFIFQYYEEEERQRGNFPDRFSGHQFPNYSSELNVNALLLGDSALYLCASRKGTANYGYTFGSGTRLTVV.

The chain has TRBV7-9 and TRBJ1-2; weak D call: TRBD1 (6 bases). Germline CDR1 and CDR2: SEHNR and FQNEAQ (reference sequence). The CDR3 is 13 residues long. The V and J ends lost 5 bases and 9 bases respectively, with 16 bases between them. The CDR3 DNA sequence: TGTGCCAGCAGCGCACCGGGGCAGGGGAGCTACACCTTC. Encoded protein: CASSAPGQGSYTF. Based on the CDR3 plus reference TRBV7-9 and TRBJ1-2, the full variable domain is DTGVSQNPRHKITKRGQNVTFRCDPISEHNRLYWYRQTLGQGPEFLTYFQNEAQLEKSRLLSDRFSAERPKGSFSTLEIQRTEQGDSAMYLCASSAPGQGSYTFGSGTRLTVV.

This chain connects TRBV27 to TRBJ2-5; no clear D gene. V shed 3 bases and J shed 2 bases, with 4 bases lying between them. The length of the CDR3 is 12 residues. From germline, CDR1 is MNHEY and CDR2 SMNVEV (reference sequence). As DNA, the CDR3 is TGTGCCAGCAGTTTCAATCAAGAGACCCAGTACTTC. As protein: CASSFNQETQYF.

The V call is TRBV11-2, the J call TRBJ2-5; D is unresolved. CDR3 size: 14 residues. Per the germline V gene, CDR1 is SGHAT and CDR2 is FQNNGV. Trimming left V 0 bases short and J 8 bases short, with 13 bases between. The CDR3 DNA follows: TGTGCCAGCAGCTTAGATCTAGTAGCACCTACCCAGTACTTC. This codes for CASSLDLVAPTQYF.

V is TRBV11-2 and J is TRBJ1-3; the D is unclear. V shed 3 bases and J shed 9 bases, with 9 bases lying between them. The CDR3 runs 12 residues. Germline V gene lookup returns CDR1 SGHAT and CDR2 FQNNGV. The CDR3 nucleotides are TGTGCCAGCAGCTTGTCAGCGGGCACCATATATTTT. Encoded protein: CASSLSAGTIYF.

Ten or more counts support this clone. The V call is TRBV6-2 or TRBV6-3, the J call TRBJ1-1; 7 nucleotides match TRBD1. CDR3 size: 16 residues. J gave up 6 bases and V 0 bases, and 10 bases lay outside the gene matches. Germline V lookup: CDR1 MNHEY, CDR2 SVGEGT. The CDR3 sequence is CASSYSLGTALSEAFF. In nucleotides, the CDR3 is TGTGCCAGCAGTTACTCATTAGGGACAGCTCTCTCTGAAGCTTTCTTT.

The V and J genes are TRBV27 and TRBJ2-2; 7 bases are a match to TRBD1. The J segment lost 0 bases and the V segment lost 6 bases, leaving 7 bases of the junction unmatched. Germline V gives CDR1 MNHEY, CDR2 SMNVEV (reference sequence). This CDR3 comprises 16 residues. In nucleotides, the CDR3 is TGTGCCAGCAGATTTGGGGACAGACCGAACACCGGGGAGCTGTTTTTT. Encoded protein: CASRFGDRPNTGELFF.

This sequence joins TRBV28 and TRBJ2-7; D uncertain. Germline V gene data show CDR1 as MDHEN and CDR2 as SYDVKM. V lost 6 bases to trimming and J lost 2 bases, with 11 bases between them. The CDR3 spans 13 residues. CDR3 nucleotide sequence: TGTGCCAGCAGCTCAGACATGCCCTACGAGCAGTACTTC. Encoded protein: CASSSDMPYEQYF.

The chain carries TRBV5-4 and TRBJ2-2; TRBD1 is a possible D gene (6 bases). The CDR3 runs 16 residues. Germline CDR1 and CDR2: SGHNT and YYREEE (reference sequence). V lost 8 bases and J 0 bases, leaving 17 bases between the germline ends. DNA for the CDR3: TGTGCCAGTAGAGCTGCAGGGGCTTCGAACACCGGGGAGCTGTTTTTT. It yields the protein CASRAAGASNTGELFF. Filled out from reference TRBV5-4 and TRBJ2-2, the complete variable domain reads ETGVTQSPTHLIKTRGQQVTLRCSSQSGHNTVSWYQQALGQGPQFIFQYYREEENGRGNFPPRFSGLQFPNYSSELNVNALELDDSALYLCASRAAGASNTGELFFGEGSRLTVL.

The rearrangement joins TRBV9 to TRBJ1-2; 8 bases line up with TRBD1. Germline V gene data show CDR1 as SGDLS and CDR2 as YYNGEE. This CDR3 has 15 residues. The ends lost 0 bases at V and 5 bases at J; junction bases unmatched: 6. The CDR3 DNA is TGTGCCAGCAGCGTAGGGGCAGGGGGCAGGTATGGCTACACCTTC. Amino acids: CASSVGAGGRYGYTF.

The chain joins TRBV27 to TRBJ1-6; D ambiguous. V was pared by 4 bases and J by 10 bases, with 8 bases between. CDR1 MNHEY and CDR2 SMNVEV come from the germline V gene (reference sequence). The CDR3 covers 12 residues. The CDR3 nucleotides are TGTGCCAGCAGTTCTCTACGGTCACCCCTCCACTTT. Protein: CASSSLRSPLHF.

The sample holds one count of this clone. This sample also contains other DNA sequences that code for the same CDR3. The chain has TRBV29-1 and TRBJ1-1, with a tentative D call TRBD1 (6 bases). V was trimmed by 6 bases and J by 0 bases, leaving 8 bases between them. In germline, CDR1 is SQVTM, CDR2 ANQGSEA. The CDR3 is 12 amino acids. CDR3 in amino acids: CSVGTMNTEAFF. Here the CDR3 DNA reads TGCAGCGTCGGGACAATGAACACTGAAGCTTTCTTT.

CDR3 bases: TGCGCCAGCAGCCAATCACCTCCGGGATTAATTTATGAAAAACTGTTTTTT. Its protein is CASSQSPPGLIYEKLFF. V usage is TRBV4-1 and J usage is TRBJ1-4; no clear D gene. This CDR3 region has 17 residues. Germline V gives CDR1 MGHRA, CDR2 YSYEKL. V was pared by 2 bases and J by 6 bases, with 19 bases between.

The chain links TRBV19 to TRBJ1-5; D might be TRBD1 (6 bases). The CDR3 has 12 amino acids. V lost 5 bases, J lost 9 bases, and 11 bases lay in between. Germline V gene lookup returns CDR1 LNHDA and CDR2 SQIVND (reference sequence). The DNA for the CDR3 is TGTGCCAGTAGTCAGGGGTGGCGGCCCCAGCATTTT. Protein product: CASSQGWRPQHF.

The chain recombines TRBV30 with TRBJ1-1, with D possibly matching TRBD1 (6 bases). This CDR3 region has 13 residues. Germline CDR1 is GTSNPN and CDR2 is SVGIG (reference sequence). The CDR3 is CAYQGRGNTEAFF. The DNA for the CDR3 is TGTGCTTACCAGGGCAGGGGGAACACTGAAGCTTTCTTT.

This clone was counted a few times. The chain carries TRBV4-1 and TRBJ1-6; 7 nucleotides match TRBD1. J lost 0 bases, V lost 4 bases, and 12 bases had no gene match. The CDR3 is 19 amino acids. Germline V lookup: CDR1 MGHRA, CDR2 YSYEKL. The CDR3 region has the DNA TGCGCCAGCAGCCGGGACAGCGGTTACTTGAGCTCCTATAATTCACCCCTCCACTTT. Its protein product is CASSRDSGYLSSYNSPLHF.

This chain uses TRBV10-3 with TRBJ1-1; D perhaps matches TRBD1 (6 bases). V lost 0 bases, J lost 5 bases, and 13 bases lay in between. The germline V gene has CDR1 ENHRY and CDR2 SYGVKD. The CDR3 has 15 amino acids. Here the CDR3 reads CAISESHRASTEAFF. CDR3 sequence (DNA): TGTGCCATCAGTGAGTCTCACAGGGCAAGTACTGAAGCTTTCTTT.

The chain couples TRBV11-2 to TRBJ2-3; TRBD2 matches at 9 bases. This CDR3 has 18 amino acids. Germline V gene sequence: CDR1 SGHAT, CDR2 FQNNGV. The trim removed 4 bases at V and 1 base at J, leaving 12 bases unmatched. CDR3 protein: CASSSFGWRGGGTDTQYF. The CDR3, as DNA: TGTGCCAGCAGCTCCTTCGGATGGCGGGGGGGCGGCACAGATACGCAGTATTTT.

This clone has just one count. The CDR3 bases are TGTGCCTGGAGTCAGGGGGCTGGAGCTTTCTTT. This translates into CAWSQGAGAFF. The chain couples TRBV30 to TRBJ1-1; TRBD1 matches at 8 bases. The CDR3 has 11 amino acids. Germline CDR1 GTSNPN, CDR2 SVGIG (reference sequence). V lost 2 bases, J lost 10 bases, and 3 bases stayed unmatched.

This chain links TRBV7-8 with TRBJ1-6, with D possibly being TRBD1 (6 bases). Per the germline V gene, CDR1 is SGHVS and CDR2 is FQNEAQ. V shed 5 bases and J shed 1 base, with 15 bases lying between them. The CDR3 runs to 17 residues. The CDR3 is CASSLGGLVSYNSPLHF. The CDR3 bases are TGTGCCAGCAGCCTCGGGGGGCTGGTTTCCTATAATTCACCCCTCCACTTT. The full variable domain, rest sourced from reference TRBV7-8 and TRBJ1-6, is GAGVSQSPRYKVAKRGQDVALRCDPISGHVSLFWYQQALGQGPEFLTYFQNEAQLDKSGLPSDRFFAERPEGSVSTLKIQRTQQEDSAVYLCASSLGGLVSYNSPLHFGNGTRLTVT.